This is a list of T cell receptor beta chains from one sample in a study of CD8 T cells in ankylosing spondylitis. Each CDR3 protein gets one entry after TCRdb re-called the 5' RACE reads with MiXCR. The sample records about 840,000 distinct CDR3 sequences, around 11% being singletons. Sequencing input: blood, either unsorted or a sorted T cell fraction (not recorded which). These receptors all stem from a male donor with ankylosing spondylitis. The CDR3 runs from the conserved cysteine through the conserved F or W. D genes are given only for firm matches. Clone size appears in some rows only: once, few, many, or a class for an expanded clone.

>TRBV7-8|few|TRBJ2-6|NA
TGTGCCAGCAGCCTAGAAACTGGGGCCAACGTCCTGACTTTC
CASSLETGANVLTF
>TRBV7-8|few|TRBJ2-7|TRBD1
TGTGCCAGCAGCACTAACCGGGACAGAACCTACGAGCAGTACTTC
CASSTNRDRTYEQYF
>TRBV4-1|few|TRBJ2-5|NA
TGCGCCAGCAGTCCCGTCAGGGGCGAAGAGACCCAGTACTTC
CASSPVRGEETQYF
>TRBV6-1|many|TRBJ2-5|TRBD1
TGTGCCAGCAGTCCAACAGGGGAGGAGACCCAGTACTTC
CASSPTGEETQYF
>TRBV7-2|NA|TRBJ2-7|TRBD2
TGTGCCAGCAGTCGGACTAGCGGGAAGCTCTACGAGCAGTACTTC
CASSRTSGKLYEQYF
>TRBV20-1|NA|TRBJ2-7|NA
TGCAGTGCTAGAGCCTCCCTGGGCATGTACGAGCAGTACTTC
CSARASLGMYEQYF
>TRBV5-1|many|TRBJ1-1|NA
TGTGCCAGCAGCTTAGGCCCTGAAGCTTTCTTT
CASSLGPEAFF
>TRBV7-2|NA|TRBJ1-1|NA
TGTGCCAGCAGCTTACCCCTGACACTGAACACTGAAGCTTTCTTT
CASSLPLTLNTEAFF
>TRBV4-3|few|TRBJ1-1|NA
TGCGCCAGCAGCCAAAAAGTTAACACTGAAGCTTTCTTT
CASSQKVNTEAFF
>TRBV20-1|NA|TRBJ1-5|NA
TGCAGTGCTAGAGTCGCGAGTAGCAATCAGCCCCAGCATTTT
CSARVASSNQPQHF